This TCR beta chain was sequenced in a study of T cells in Graves' hyperthyroidism and ophthalmopathy (dated by TCRdb to about 2019). Notes on the research overall: Peripheral blood samples were taken at initial diagnosis, before any treatment was given. TCR V-J signatures able to tell the groups apart were searched for in a discovery cohort of 100 patients, of whom around 43 had Graves' ophthalmopathy and roughly 58 had stable Graves' hyperthyroidism. An independent validation cohort of under 20 hyperthyroidism patients and 17 patients who later progressed to ophthalmopathy tested prospective prediction of ophthalmopathy. The approximately 100 discovery patients were divided at random into training and test sets in a 7:3 ratio. In addition, the study compared T-cell repertoires in thyroid tissue and in blood from several Graves' hyperthyroidism patients. After blood sampling, hyperthyroidism patients were treated with methimazole at a starting dose of 30 mg daily, and ophthalmopathy patients were treated with high-dose intravenous methylprednisolone. TCR Vbeta CDR3 sequencing of 120 to 150 peripheral blood samples (over 40 ophthalmopathy, approximately 80 hyperthyroidism and some 17 progressor patients) is reported in the paper. What the research found in general, with its limitations: A model built on a 13 V-J signature distinguished ophthalmopathy from stable hyperthyroidism, reaching about 89% sensitivity and 81.08% specificity in cross-validation and 80%/75% in testing. In validation, progression to ophthalmopathy was predicted by the model with nearly 71% sensitivity and under 85% specificity, a median of about 6.4 months before onset. Most expanded thyroid clonotypes (frequency above 0.001) were also detected in blood, a finding suggesting that blood repertoires may reflect thyroid immune responses. No statistical method was used to set the sample size in advance, and investigators knew the group allocation.

Stable Graves' hyperthyroidism was defined as no progression to ophthalmopathy during 18 months of follow-up. Hyperthyroidism patients were newly diagnosed, had a disease duration of under 2 months, and were aged 18 to 65 years. Any patient with an uncontrolled infection, another autoimmune disease, pregnancy or lactation was excluded. Diagnoses relied on clinical symptoms, serum thyroxine and TRAb, thyroid ultrasound and orbital computed tomography. PBMCs were separated from 7.5 to 10 ml of fresh peripheral blood using Ficoll-Paque density gradient centrifugation. Total RNA was extracted using Trizol reagent, and RNA quality was assessed on an Agilent 2100 Bioanalyzer. This clonotype has a count of ten or more. This receptor's antigen is unknown. Base qualities are not at hand, and no much larger clone is one base apart. Amplification of TCR beta CDR3 regions was carried out from RNA transcripts. The first round of RT-PCR for the TCR CDR3 was performed with the HTBI primer set and the Qiagen OneStep RT-PCR kit. The libraries were constructed in a second round of multiplex PCR and then size-selected and purified. Libraries were sequenced paired-end with 100 bp reads on an Illumina HiSeq2000. The paper's data handling went like this. Raw data were processed with SOAPnuke, discarding reads with adapters, uncalled bases, mean Phred below 15, or no exact constant-primer or identifier match. High-quality paired reads were merged using COPE v1.2.5, and each unique nucleotide sequence was defined as a clonotype. Clonotypes were aligned to IMGT TRBV, TRBD and TRBJ reference segments using MiTCR v1.1. The analysis included only V-J combinations with a frequency above 0.0001, which together covered 99% to 99.2% of the repertoires. The TCS score was defined as F50 (clonal expansion) divided by E x V (chaos), with BLOSUM62-based TCRdist calculated between CDR3 peptides within each V-J. Welch's t-statistics and random forest reduced around 520 V-J features to fewer than 15, which were used in a naive Bayes classifier (R e1071). TCRdb handled the public reads itself, with Q25 trimming in fastp and clone calling in MiXCR, and kept productive beta chains. A single entry per CDR3 protein holds the most common genes and DNA from its merged rows. The V and J calls come from TCRdb's annotation, not from the publication. The sample table records around 350,000 distinct CDR3 sequences; just under 25% of these occur just once. The ten largest clones capture around 67% of the sample.

Reading from cysteine to phenylalanine, the CDR3 counts 16 amino acids. Only the CDR3 portion is preserved as DNA: 48 bases, with reading frame beginning at the first base. For this chain, trimming is 5 bases at the V end and 0 bases at the J end, and the number of junction bases without a gene match is 3. CDR1 and CDR2, per the germline V gene (reference sequence), are MNHEY and SMNVEV. Specimen: blood. The rearranged segments are TRBV27 and TRBJ2-3, with 12 bases matching TRBD2. This sequence originates from a man over 45 with Graves' hyperthyroidism. The bases read TGTGCCAGCAGTCCGGGGACTAGCGGGAGCACAGATACGCAGTATTTT. This sequence encodes CASSPGTSGSTDTQYF.